This TCR beta chain derives from a study of technical replicates of blood from a handful of donors. This table comes from immunoSEQ multiplex PCR, and its TCRdb copy is limited to in-frame clones, with some not included. The data hold around 100,000 clones, with approximately 96% observed a single time. This CDR3 has 12 residues. CDR1 and CDR2 (germline): GTSNPN, SVGIG (reference sequence). Trimming took 6 bases from V and 3 from J; bases not matched to a gene: 5. The origin of this receptor is a human donor in good health. V is TRBV30 and J is TRBJ2-7; 7 nucleotides match TRBD1. Sequencing input: T cells isolated from PBMCs. The CDR3 sequence is CACYTGDYEQYF. The CDR3 DNA reads as TGTGCCTGTTATACAGGGGACTACGAGCAGTACTTC.